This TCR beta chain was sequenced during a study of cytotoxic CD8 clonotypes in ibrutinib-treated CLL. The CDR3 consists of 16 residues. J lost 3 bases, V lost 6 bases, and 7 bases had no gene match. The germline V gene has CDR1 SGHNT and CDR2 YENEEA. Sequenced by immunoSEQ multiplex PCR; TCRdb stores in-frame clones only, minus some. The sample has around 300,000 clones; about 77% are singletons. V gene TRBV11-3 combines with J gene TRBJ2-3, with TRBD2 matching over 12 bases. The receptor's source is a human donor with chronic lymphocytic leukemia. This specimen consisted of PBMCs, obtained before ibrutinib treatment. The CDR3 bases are TGTGCCAGCAGTTCAAGGACTAGCGGGACAACAGATACGCAGTATTTT. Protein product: CASSSRTSGTTDTQYF. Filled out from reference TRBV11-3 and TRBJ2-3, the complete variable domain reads EAGVVQSPRYKIIEKKQPVAFWCNPISGHNTLYWYLQNLGQGPELLIRYENEEAVDDSQLPKDRFSAERLKGVDSTLKIQPAELGDSAVYLCASSSRTSGTTDTQYFGPGTRLTVL.